Following are 7 T cell receptor beta chains from one sample sequenced in a study of esophageal squamous cell carcinoma tumors. After a first PCR with P20EA plus a TCR alpha or TCR beta constant-region primer, a nested PCR used CA2 or CB2. TCR genes were amplified by unbiased adaptor ligation RT-PCR, with reverse transcription primed by a polyT18-containing BSL-18E primer. Using its own MiXCR run on the 5' RACE reads, TCRdb lists one record per CDR3 protein. The sample contains around 5,200 distinct CDR3 sequences, under 25% of which appear only once. The specimen was tumor tissue. Receptors were obtained from a man between 50 and 80 years old with esophageal squamous cell carcinoma.

This clonotype is categorized as medium-sized. The gene calls are TRBV20-1 and TRBJ2-3; D not certain. V was trimmed by 5 bases and J by 4 bases, leaving 16 bases between them. CDR1 is DFQATT and CDR2 is SNEGSKA in the germline V gene (reference sequence). The CDR3 contains 14 residues. The DNA for the CDR3 is TGCAGTGCTTGGGATGACCGAGAGGCAGATACGCAGTATTTT. Its translation is CSAWDDREADTQYF.

By share of the sample, this clonotype is medium-sized (0.01 to 0.1%). This chain joins TRBV6-5 and TRBJ2-2; D is possibly TRBD2 (5 bases). The V gene's germline CDR1 is MNHEY and CDR2 SVGAGI. The CDR3 runs to 13 residues. V lost 4 bases and J lost 5, with 8 bases in between. CDR3 bases: TGTGCCAGCAGTTTCACGGGAACCGGGGAGCTGTTTTTT. Translated: CASSFTGTGELFF.

This clonotype was seen a handful of times. This chain joins TRBV5-1 and TRBJ2-3, with 7 bases matching TRBD1. The V segment lost 1 base and the J segment 6 bases; nucleotides outside the gene matches: 2. From germline, CDR1 is SGHRS and CDR2 YFSETQ. The CDR3 runs 13 residues. The CDR3 loop reads CASSLSQGDTQYF. CDR3 DNA sequence: TGCGCCAGCAGCTTGTCACAGGGGGATACGCAGTATTTT. The full variable domain, rest sourced from reference TRBV5-1 and TRBJ2-3, is KAGVTQTPRYLIKTRGQQVTLSCSPISGHRSVSWYQQTPGQGLQFLFEYFSETQRNKGNFPGRFSGRQFSNSRSEMNVSTLELGDSALYLCASSLSQGDTQYFGPGTRLTVL.

This clonotype rates as medium-sized. V and J are TRBV20-1 and TRBJ2-7; D is undetermined. The germline V gene encodes CDR1 DFQATT and CDR2 SNEGSKA (reference sequence). With 1 base removed from V and 2 bases from J, the gap between germline ends came to 12 bases. The CDR3 extends over 14 amino acids. The CDR3 DNA sequence: TGCAGTGCTAGAGGTGACTGGAAAGCCTACGAGCAGTACTTC. Translating gives CSARGDWKAYEQYF.

Judged by abundance, this clonotype is medium-sized. The gene calls are TRBV4-1 and TRBJ2-1; 10 bases align to TRBD2. V lost 1 base and J lost 6; bases outside the gene matches: 9. CDR1 is MGHRA, CDR2 YSYEKL, per germline. This CDR3 is built from 17 residues. As DNA, the CDR3 is TGCGCCAGCAGCCAAGTGTTTTCCGGGACTAGCGTCAATGAGCAGTTCTTC. Protein sequence: CASSQVFSGTSVNEQFF.

This clonotype is labeled as medium-sized. The rearrangement uses TRBV24-1 and TRBJ1-2; 7 positions match TRBD1. The germline CDR1 and CDR2 sequences are KGHDR and SFDVKD. The CDR3 is made up of 14 amino acids. The trim removed 4 bases at V and 4 bases at J, leaving 5 bases unmatched. The CDR3 bases are TGTGCCACCAGTGAACCGGGACAGACCTATGGCTACACCTTC. It encodes CATSEPGQTYGYTF.

This clonotype is deemed medium-sized (0.01 to 0.1%). This chain links TRBV7-9 with TRBJ2-5, with a weak D call TRBD1 (5 bases). V was trimmed by 1 base and J by 0 bases, leaving 9 bases between them. This CDR3 has 15 amino acids. CDR1 is SEHNR, CDR2 FQNEAQ, per germline (reference sequence). CDR3 in DNA: TGTGCCAGCAGCTTAGGCGTGACAGACCAAGAGACCCAGTACTTC. Protein product: CASSLGVTDQETQYF.